Presented here are 8 T cell receptor beta chains from one specimen sequenced in a study of cytomegalovirus exposure and HLA in healthy donors. Primers for the PCR totalled 60 Vbeta and 13 Jbeta. This table comes from immunoSEQ multiplex PCR, and its TCRdb copy is limited to in-frame clones, with some not included. The table shows around 120,000 clones, with roughly two thirds occurring only once. Material for sequencing was PBMCs. These TCRs come from a man aged 25 to 40 in good health and CMV-seropositive.

A note on this clone: At one end the junction does not follow the germline gene, possibly because of a read error. V usage is TRBV7-9 and J usage is TRBJ2-3, with 9 nucleotides matching TRBD2. Per the germline V gene, CDR1 is SEHNR and CDR2 is FQNEAQ (reference sequence). The CDR3 has 17 residues. The CDR3 region is CSSSLGLWREGPDTQYF. The CDR3 coding sequence is TGTTCCAGCAGCTTAGGGCTGTGGCGGGAGGGCCCAGATACGCAGTATTTT.

This CDR3 is CASRQPGQNTGELFF. The CDR3 region has the DNA TGTGCCAGCAGACAACCGGGACAGAACACCGGGGAGCTGTTTTTT. This chain connects TRBV27 to TRBJ2-2; possibly TRBD1 for D (6 bases). CDR1 is MNHEY, CDR2 SMNVEV, per germline (reference sequence). The germline V and J ends were trimmed by 6 bases and 1 base, with 12 bases remaining between them. This CDR3 is built from 15 residues.

This clone was observed once. This chain joins TRBV7-9 and TRBJ1-5; D unclear. The CDR3 consists of 15 residues. Germline V gives CDR1 SEHNR, CDR2 FQNEAQ (reference sequence). Trimming stripped 5 bases from V and 6 bases from J, with 17 bases between. CDR3 sequence reads: CASSLDGRNGQPQHF. The CDR3 DNA sequence: TGTGCCAGCAGCCTGGATGGGCGAAACGGTCAGCCCCAGCATTTT.

With regard to this clone: At one boundary the junction diverges from the germline segment, which might be a read error. The chain employs TRBV2 and TRBJ1-2; D remains unclear. The CDR3 is 12 amino acids. CDR1 is SNHLY, CDR2 FYNNEI, per germline. The CDR3 sequence: CTSGSLDYGYTF. The CDR3 DNA follows: TGTACCAGTGGCAGCCTAGACTATGGCTACACCTTC.

V usage is TRBV4-2 and J usage is TRBJ1-5; TRBD1 is a possible D gene (6 bases). Per the germline V gene, CDR1 is LGHNA and CDR2 is YNFKEQ. The V and J ends lost 1 base and 7 bases respectively, with 17 bases between them. This CDR3 region has 16 residues. The CDR3 loop is CASSQANRAVGQPQHF. The CDR3 DNA sequence: TGTGCCAGCAGCCAAGCTAACAGGGCAGTGGGACAGCCCCAGCATTTT.

The chain combines TRBV2 with TRBJ2-5; D uncertain. V lost 6 bases and J lost 7, with 15 bases in between. Germline-derived CDR1 and CDR2 are SNHLY and FYNNEI. There are 13 residues in the CDR3. The CDR3 DNA sequence: TGTGCCAGCAGAGTAACACGGCCGGGGACCCAGTACTTC. Encoded protein: CASRVTRPGTQYF.

The rearrangement uses TRBV28 and TRBJ1-1, with TRBD1 identical over 10 bases. The germline gives CDR1 MDHEN, CDR2 SYDVKM. The CDR3 is made up of 14 amino acids. The ends lost 4 bases at V and 3 bases at J; junction bases unmatched: 2. CDR3 protein: CASSSGQGYTEAFF. The CDR3, as DNA: TGTGCCAGCAGTTCGGGACAGGGGTACACTGAAGCTTTCTTT.

The J gene is TRBJ2-2, the V gene TRBV2; the match to TRBD2 covers 13 bases. V was pared by 8 bases and J by 6 bases, with 12 bases of the junction left unmatched. CDR1 and CDR2 (germline): SNHLY, FYNNEI. The CDR3 runs 17 residues. The DNA for the CDR3 is TGTGCCAGCGCGAATTTCGGACTAGCGGGAGCGTCCGGGGAGCTGTTTTTT. This gives the protein CASANFGLAGASGELFF.